Each of the 18 T cell receptor beta chains below was sequenced from the same sample in a study of naive and memory T cell subsets. The beta constant-region primer was an equimolar mix of two oligonucleotides covering TRBC1 and TRBC2. The ligated cDNA underwent four PCR rounds using SP2 and nested alpha and beta constant-region primers. TCRdb passed the UMI-ligation and nested PCR reads through MiXCR, listing each CDR3 protein once. The sample has 80,000 to 95,000 distinct CDR3 sequences, approximately 10% seen once. Source material: naive CD8+ T cells from blood. These receptors were collected from a human donor in good health.

This clonotype turned up a few times. This chain uses TRBV3-1 with TRBJ2-7; no clear D. The germline V gene has CDR1 LGHDT and CDR2 YNNKEL (reference sequence). Trimming cost V 0 bases and J 2 bases, with 8 bases left between them. CDR3 length: 14 amino acids. The CDR3 nucleotides read TGTGCCAGCAGCCAAGATACGGGTCCCTACGAGCAGTACTTC. Translating it yields CASSQDTGPYEQYF.

The sample holds a few counts of this clonotype. The chain has TRBV7-9 and TRBJ2-7, with a weak D call TRBD1 (5 bases). This CDR3 is built from 14 residues. The germline V and J ends were trimmed by 4 bases and 1 base, with 11 bases remaining between them. Germline CDR1 SEHNR, CDR2 FQNEAQ (reference sequence). Written as DNA, the CDR3 is TGTGCCAGCAGCTCCCCCGACAGATCCTACGAGCAGTACTTC. This translates into CASSSPDRSYEQYF.

The chain couples TRBV15 to TRBJ2-1; possible D gene TRBD2, 6 bases. V gave up 0 bases and J gave up 2 bases, with 14 bases separating them. The CDR3 has 17 amino acids. Germline V gene data show CDR1 as LNHNV and CDR2 as YYDKDF (reference sequence). CDR3 loop: CATSRDLSGPAYNEQFF. The CDR3 region has the DNA TGTGCCACCAGCAGAGATCTGAGCGGGCCAGCCTACAATGAGCAGTTCTTC.

This clonotype appeared many times. V is TRBV10-3 and J is TRBJ2-2, with 8 bases identical to TRBD2. The germline gives CDR1 ENHRY, CDR2 SYGVKD. The CDR3 consists of 18 residues. Losses at the gene ends were 0 bases for V and 2 bases for J; bases not matched to a gene: 8. The chain's CDR3 is CAISESISGTTNTGELFF. The DNA for the CDR3 is TGTGCCATCAGTGAGTCGATTAGCGGGACGACCAACACCGGGGAGCTGTTTTTT.

This clonotype was recorded many times. The genes are TRBV3-1 and TRBJ2-7; D call uncertain. Germline V gene lookup returns CDR1 LGHDT and CDR2 YNNKEL (reference sequence). The CDR3 has 13 residues. The V end lost 0 bases, the J end lost 4 bases, and 7 bases lay between the germline ends. As DNA, the CDR3 is TGTGCCAGCAGCCAAGATTTTAGTTACGAGCAGTACTTC. Amino acid sequence: CASSQDFSYEQYF.

This clonotype has ten or more counts. J is TRBJ1-1 and V is TRBV9; D is unclear. The CDR3 is made up of 16 amino acids. Germline V gene lookup returns CDR1 SGDLS and CDR2 YYNGEE. V was shortened by 0 bases and J by 7 bases, with 19 bases between the two germline ends. The CDR3 loop is CASSVAGTAGSGEAFF. CDR3 coding DNA: TGTGCCAGCAGCGTAGCTGGTACAGCTGGGAGTGGTGAAGCTTTCTTT.

This chain joins TRBV9 and TRBJ2-1; TRBD1 or TRBD2 may be the D gene (5 bases each). Germline CDR1 SGDLS, CDR2 YYNGEE. The CDR3 spans 15 residues. Trimming removed 0 bases from V and 8 bases from J, with 15 bases in between. The CDR3 nucleotides read TGTGCCAGCAGCGTAGTACCGGGGCGTGACGATGAGCAGTTCTTC. This encodes CASSVVPGRDDEQFF.

Ten or more counts support this clonotype. The chain carries TRBV28 and TRBJ1-5, with D possibly TRBD1 on 6 matching bases. With 7 bases removed from V and 1 base from J, the gap between germline ends came to 17 bases. Germline V gene sequence: CDR1 MDHEN, CDR2 SYDVKM. The CDR3 contains 16 residues. The CDR3 sequence: CASTGGWQGSNQPQHF. The CDR3 DNA sequence: TGTGCCAGCACCGGTGGCTGGCAGGGGAGCAATCAGCCCCAGCATTTT.

This sequence joins TRBV2 and TRBJ2-5, with D maybe TRBD1 (6 bases). Trimming removed 5 bases from V and 2 bases from J, with 15 bases in between. The V gene's germline CDR1 is SNHLY and CDR2 FYNNEI. CDR3 length: 15 residues. CDR3 sequence (DNA): TGTGCCAGCAGTCCAGGGGTCGCTACACAAGAGACCCAGTACTTC. This codes for CASSPGVATQETQYF. The variable domain in full, completed from reference TRBV2 and TRBJ2-5, reads EPEVTQTPSHQVTQMGQEVILRCVPISNHLYFYWYRQILGQKVEFLVSFYNNEISEKSEIFDDQFSVERPDGSNFTLKIRSTKLEDSAMYFCASSPGVATQETQYFGPGTRLLVL.

V is TRBV7-9 and J is TRBJ1-1; the D is unclear. The CDR3 totals 15 residues. Trimming shortened V by 0 bases and J by 0 bases, and 8 bases separated the two germline ends. Germline assignment: CDR1 SEHNR and CDR2 FQNEAQ (reference sequence). The DNA for the CDR3 is TGTGCCAGCAGCTTAGCGCTGGGCTTGAACACTGAAGCTTTCTTT. Its protein is CASSLALGLNTEAFF.

V gene TRBV6-6 combines with J gene TRBJ2-7; D tentatively fits TRBD1 or TRBD2 (5 bases each). CDR3 length: 11 residues. Germline CDR1 reads MNHNY; CDR2 reads SVGAGI (reference sequence). The V end lost 8 bases, the J end lost 6 bases, and 11 bases lay between the germline ends. The CDR3 region is CASFAGTEQYF. Written as DNA, the CDR3 is TGTGCCAGCTTTGCAGGGACCGAGCAGTACTTC.

This chain connects TRBV28 to TRBJ1-2; 8 positions agree with TRBD1. The CDR3 is made up of 15 amino acids. The trim removed 2 bases at V and 7 bases at J, leaving 9 bases unmatched. Looked up from germline, CDR1 is MDHEN and CDR2 is SYDVKM. In nucleotides, the CDR3 is TGTGCCAGCAGTTTAAGTTGGGACAGGCGTTTTGGCTACACCTTC. Its translation: CASSLSWDRRFGYTF.

The table lists this clonotype with many counts. The CDR3 DNA reads TGTGCCAGCAGCCAACCTCCTCCTCTAGCGGGAGGAGTCACAGATACGCAGTATTTT. This gives the protein CASSQPPPLAGGVTDTQYF. J is TRBJ2-3 and V is TRBV7-9; 11 bases are shared with TRBD2. This CDR3 is 19 amino acids long. Germline CDR1 SEHNR, CDR2 FQNEAQ (reference sequence). Germline trimming cut 5 bases from V and 2 bases from J; bases unmatched to any gene: 15.

There are many counts of this clonotype. The genes are TRBV29-1 and TRBJ2-7, with no clear D. The CDR3 is made up of 11 amino acids. V was trimmed by 2 bases and J by 4 bases, leaving 6 bases between them. CDR1 and CDR2 from the germline V gene are SQVTM and ANQGSEA. The CDR3 nucleotides are TGCAGCGTTGAATCTGGGTACGAGCAGTACTTC. Translated: CSVESGYEQYF.

The chain joins TRBV5-6 to TRBJ1-2; D might be TRBD1 (6 bases). Looked up from germline, CDR1 is SGHDT and CDR2 is YYEEEE. Trimming removed 4 bases from V and 7 bases from J, with 17 bases in between. This CDR3 region has 14 residues. This chain's CDR3 is CASSDGTGFAGYTF. The CDR3, as DNA: TGTGCCAGCAGCGATGGAACAGGGTTTGCTGGCTACACCTTC.

This clonotype was seen many times. The V and J genes are TRBV29-1 and TRBJ2-7, with D possibly being TRBD2 (6 bases). This CDR3 comprises 14 residues. Germline V CDR1 and CDR2: SQVTM, ANQGSEA. V was cut by 4 bases and J by 0 bases, with 13 bases left in between. CDR3 DNA: TGCAGCGTTGTTAAACGGGACTCCTCCTACGAGCAGTACTTC. This encodes CSVVKRDSSYEQYF.

The sample holds many counts of this clonotype. The V and J genes are TRBV29-1 and TRBJ1-1; 9 bases agree with TRBD1. The CDR3 consists of 12 residues. V shed 4 bases and J 9 bases; nucleotides not matched to a gene: 6. Per germline, CDR1 SQVTM and CDR2 ANQGSEA. DNA of the CDR3: TGCAGCGTTGTGGGGACAGGGCCGCAAGCTTTCTTT. Its protein is CSVVGTGPQAFF.

The chain uses TRBV2 and TRBJ2-7, with D hard to call. Trimming removed 4 bases at V and 0 bases at J, with 13 bases between. Germline V gene data show CDR1 as SNHLY and CDR2 as FYNNEI. The CDR3 runs 15 residues. The CDR3 nucleotides are TGTGCCAGCAGTGTACTCGCCCCAAGCTCCTACGAGCAGTACTTC. Translating gives CASSVLAPSSYEQYF.